The T cell receptor beta chain under discussion was sequenced for a study of blood T cell repertoires in COVID-19. At the level of the study: COVID-19 samples collected from the United States, Italy and Spain covered acute and convalescent phases.

In the original analysis: Amplification from reference gene primers served as the basis for estimated nucleated cell counts. The method was immunoSEQ multiplex PCR; TCRdb's version includes in-frame clones alone and lacks a portion of them. V and J calls and clone size follow that table, whereas D and trimming were derived from the DNA. This sample carries approximately 220,000 clones, 83% of them seen once, and the ten largest clones take 4.8%. The CDR3 consists of 14 residues. J was trimmed by 4 bases and V by 3 bases; bases with no gene match: 0. Germline values: CDR1 LNHDA, CDR2 SQIVND (reference sequence). Ages ranged from about 18 to 90 years, with residence in more than 20 US areas. Exposed enrollees had met someone with a PCR-confirmed or clinician-diagnosed COVID-19 case at some point within the 2 weeks before study entry.

The clonotype originates from a woman aged 50 to 60 who had been exposed to COVID-19. The sequencing sample was made of PBMCs or T cells enriched from blood (not recorded which). The chain recombines TRBV19 with TRBJ2-3; 11 positions match TRBD1. The CDR3 DNA sequence: TGTGCCAGTAGTATGGGACAGGGGGCAGATACGCAGTATTTT. As protein: CASSMGQGADTQYF.